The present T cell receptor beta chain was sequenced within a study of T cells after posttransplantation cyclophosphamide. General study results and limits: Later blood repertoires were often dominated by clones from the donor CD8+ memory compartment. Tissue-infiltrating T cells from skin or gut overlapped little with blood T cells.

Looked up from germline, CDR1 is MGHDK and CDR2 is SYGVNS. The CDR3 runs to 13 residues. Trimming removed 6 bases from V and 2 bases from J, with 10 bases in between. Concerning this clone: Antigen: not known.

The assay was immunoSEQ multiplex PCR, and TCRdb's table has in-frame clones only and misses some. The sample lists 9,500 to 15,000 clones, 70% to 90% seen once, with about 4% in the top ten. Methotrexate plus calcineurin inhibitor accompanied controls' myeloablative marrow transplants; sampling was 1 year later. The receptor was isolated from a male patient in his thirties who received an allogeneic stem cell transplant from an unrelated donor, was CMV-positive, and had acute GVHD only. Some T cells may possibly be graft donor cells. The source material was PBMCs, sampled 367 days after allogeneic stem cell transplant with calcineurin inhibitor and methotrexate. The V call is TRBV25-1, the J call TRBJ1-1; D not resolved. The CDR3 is CASSGGFNTEAFF. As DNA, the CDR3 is TGTGCCAGCAGCGGAGGGTTTAACACTGAAGCTTTCTTT.